Reported below is one TCR beta chain. The source of the sample is a study of blood T cell repertoires in COVID-19. The overall study: Donors in the United States, Italy and Spain gave samples during acute or convalescent COVID-19. PBMCs, B-cell-depleted T cells, or T cells provided the cDNA or gDNA that made up the material.

The authors' processing: Amplification of reference gene primers was used by the study to estimate nucleated cell counts. Here immunoSEQ multiplex PCR was the method, and the copy in TCRdb shows in-frame clones only, minus some. V and J calls and clone size are as listed in that table; D and trimming were resolved from the DNA. The sample holds tens of thousands of clones, roughly nine tenths seen once. The sequenced sample consisted of peripheral blood. The TCR comes from a human donor with active COVID-19. The donor label of this sample is uncertain.

The CDR3 spells CASSLRGGDYEQYF. The CDR3 DNA reads TGCGCCAGCAGCCTTAGGGGGGGAGACTACGAGCAGTACTTC. The rearrangement uses TRBV4-1 and TRBJ2-7; a possible D gene is TRBD2 (7 bases). CDR1 is MGHRA, CDR2 YSYEKL, per germline. This CDR3 has 14 residues. The V end was cut by 4 bases, the J end by 3 bases, with 13 bases between.